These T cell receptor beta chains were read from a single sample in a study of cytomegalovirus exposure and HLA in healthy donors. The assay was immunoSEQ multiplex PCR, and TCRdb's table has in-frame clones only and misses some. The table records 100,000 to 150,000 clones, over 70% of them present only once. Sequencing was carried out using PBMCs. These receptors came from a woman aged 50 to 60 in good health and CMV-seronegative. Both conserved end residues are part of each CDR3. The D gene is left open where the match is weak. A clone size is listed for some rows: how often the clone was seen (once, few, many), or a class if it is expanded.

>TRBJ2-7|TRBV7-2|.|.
CASTSAGSYEQYF
TGTGCCAGCACCTCGGCGGGATCCTACGAGCAGTACTTC
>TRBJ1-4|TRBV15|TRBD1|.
CATSRDRDRGNEKLFF
TGTGCCACCAGCAGGGACAGGGACAGGGGGAATGAAAAACTGTTTTTT
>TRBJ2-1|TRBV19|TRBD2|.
CASSTIGRALYNEQFF
TGTGCCAGTAGTACCATCGGGAGGGCCTTGTACAATGAGCAGTTCTTC
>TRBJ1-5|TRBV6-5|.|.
CASSYSGDNQPQHF
TGTGCCAGCAGTTACTCCGGGGACAATCAGCCCCAGCATTTT
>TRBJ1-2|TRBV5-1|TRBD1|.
CASRVTGDYGYTF
TGCGCCAGCAGAGTGACAGGGGACTATGGCTACACCTTC
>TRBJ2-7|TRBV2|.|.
CASQQGPYEQYF
TGTGCCAGCCAGCAGGGGCCCTACGAGCAGTACTTC
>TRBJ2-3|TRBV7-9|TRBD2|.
CASSLLAAQDTQYF
TGTGCCAGCAGCTTACTAGCGGCGCAAGATACGCAGTATTTT
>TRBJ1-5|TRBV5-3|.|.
CARSLCDRQVSNQPQHF
TGTGCCAGAAGCTTGTGTGACAGACAAGTTAGCAATCAGCCCCAGCATTTT
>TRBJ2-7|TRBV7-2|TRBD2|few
CASSPGTIPYEQYF
TGTGCCAGCAGCCCCGGGACTATACCCTACGAGCAGTACTTC
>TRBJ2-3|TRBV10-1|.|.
CAILTDTQYF
TGCGCCATCCTCACAGATACGCAGTATTTT
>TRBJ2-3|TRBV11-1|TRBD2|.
CASSLSLAERDTQYF
TGTGCCAGCAGCTTATCACTAGCGGAAAGAGATACGCAGTATTTT
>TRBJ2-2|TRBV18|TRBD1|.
CASSATGDTGELFF
TGTGCCAGCTCAGCAACAGGGGACACCGGGGAGCTGTTTTTT
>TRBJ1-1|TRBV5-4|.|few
CASSLALNTEAFF
TGTGCCAGCAGCTTGGCTCTGAACACTGAAGCTTTCTTT
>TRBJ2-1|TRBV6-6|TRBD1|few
CASTPQGEYNEQFF
TGTGCCAGCACCCCACAGGGGGAATACAATGAGCAGTTCTTC
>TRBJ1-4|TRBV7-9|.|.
CASNGRGNEKLFF
TGTGCCAGCAACGGCAGGGGTAATGAAAAACTGTTTTTT
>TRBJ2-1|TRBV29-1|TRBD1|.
CSVEELGTGGTLSYNEQFF
TGCAGCGTTGAAGAATTGGGGACAGGGGGCACCCTGTCCTACAATGAGCAGTTCTTC
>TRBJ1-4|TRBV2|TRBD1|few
CASSEAVPGQGSVLFF
TGTGCCAGCAGTGAAGCCGTCCCGGGACAGGGTTCGGTTCTGTTTTTT
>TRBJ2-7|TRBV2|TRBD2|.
CASSGLAGTYEQYF
TGTGCCAGCTCGGGACTAGCAGGCACCTACGAGCAGTACTTC
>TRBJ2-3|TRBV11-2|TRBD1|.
CASSGGDRITDTQYF
TGTGCCAGCAGCGGCGGGGACAGGATCACAGATACGCAGTATTTT
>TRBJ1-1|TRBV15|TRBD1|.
CATSRGTGASQAFF
TGTGCCACCAGCAGAGGGACAGGGGCGAGTCAAGCTTTCTTT
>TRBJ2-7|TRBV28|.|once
CAIRADYEQYF
TGTGCCATTCGCGCGGACTACGAGCAGTACTTC
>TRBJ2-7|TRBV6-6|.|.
CASRTGHPYEQYF
TGTGCCAGCAGGACGGGACACCCCTACGAGCAGTACTTC
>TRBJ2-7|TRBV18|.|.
CASSPQGHSSYEQYF
TGTGCCAGCTCACCACAGGGGCACAGCTCCTACGAGCAGTACTTC
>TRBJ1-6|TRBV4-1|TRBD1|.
CASSQDSDRGDSSPLHF
TGCGCCAGCAGCCAAGATAGCGACAGGGGAGACAGTTCACCCCTCCACTTT
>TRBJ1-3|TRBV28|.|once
CASTTPPGRDSGNTIYF
TGTGCCAGCACCACCCCCCCCGGACGGGACTCTGGAAACACCATATATTTT
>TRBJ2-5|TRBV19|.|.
CASSPSGGSETQYF
TGTGCCAGTAGTCCGAGCGGAGGGAGTGAGACCCAGTACTTC
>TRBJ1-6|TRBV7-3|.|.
CASSLGDYSPLHF
TGTGCCAGCAGCCTAGGCGACTATTCACCCCTCCACTTT
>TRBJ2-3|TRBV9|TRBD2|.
CASSPGTSGDTQYF
TGTGCCAGCAGCCCCGGGACTAGCGGGGATACGCAGTATTTT
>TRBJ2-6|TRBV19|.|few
CATGVSGANVLTF
TGTGCCACAGGCGTCTCTGGGGCCAACGTCCTGACTTTC
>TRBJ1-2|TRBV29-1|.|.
CSVRQASGGYTF
TGCAGCGTTCGACAGGCCTCGGGTGGCTACACCTTC
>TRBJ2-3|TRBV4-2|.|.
CASSDRVSDTQYF
TGTGCCAGCAGCGACCGGGTGTCGGATACGCAGTATTTT
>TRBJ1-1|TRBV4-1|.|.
CASRNDGGTAFF
TGCGCCAGCAGGAATGACGGGGGGACAGCTTTCTTT
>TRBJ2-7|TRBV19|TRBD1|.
CASSPGQGAYEQYF
TGTGCCAGTAGTCCGGGACAGGGCGCCTACGAGCAGTACTTC
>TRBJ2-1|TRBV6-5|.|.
CASSYDTGPNEQFF
TGTGCCAGCAGTTACGATACAGGGCCCAATGAGCAGTTCTTC
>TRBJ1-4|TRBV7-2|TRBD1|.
CASSLRGGAGEKLFF
TGTGCCAGCAGCTTGAGAGGGGGCGCAGGCGAAAAACTGTTTTTT
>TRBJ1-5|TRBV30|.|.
CAWSRGAAGSQHF
TGTGCCTGGAGTCGCGGGGCTGCGGGGTCCCAGCATTTT